One and the same sample provided the 13 T cell receptor beta chains below, sequenced in a study of identical twins (dated by TCRdb to 2016 to 2017). Libraries were made using 5' RACE. Sequencing instrument: Illumina HiSeq 2000. TCRdb trimmed the raw reads at Q25, called clones with MiXCR and kept productive beta chains. Each entry is one CDR3 protein sequence, shown with its most common DNA and genes. In all, the sample holds approximately 300,000 distinct CDR3 sequences, and less than 9.5% of those were seen once. The biggest ten clones account for roughly 6.8% of the sample. A further study also used this sample, focusing on yellow fever vaccine responses in identical twins.

What was sequenced was CD8+ T cells sorted from blood. The receptors derive from a woman younger than 35 in good health.

Written as DNA, the CDR3 is TGCGCCAGCAGCCAATATAGTGGGGTTGAAATGAACACTGAAGCTTTCTTT. This codes for CASSQYSGVEMNTEAFF. This sequence joins TRBV4-3 and TRBJ1-1; D unresolved. Trimming left V 2 bases short and J 0 bases short, with 16 bases between. Germline assignment: CDR1 LGHNA and CDR2 YSLEER. This CDR3 spans 17 amino acids.

The chain joins TRBV19 to TRBJ1-4; D unresolved. The V end lost 0 bases, the J end lost 4 bases, and 9 bases lay between the germline ends. This CDR3 has 15 amino acids. Germline V CDR1 and CDR2: LNHDA, SQIVND (reference sequence). CDR3 DNA: TGTGCCAGTAGTATAGATCCAGCCATTAATGAAAAACTGTTTTTT. It encodes CASSIDPAINEKLFF. The full variable domain, its missing parts supplied by reference TRBV19 and TRBJ1-4, is DGGITQSPKYLFRKEGQNVTLSCEQNLNHDAMYWYRQDPGQGLRLIYYSQIVNDFQKGDIAEGYSVSREKKESFPLTVTSAQKNPTAFYLCASSIDPAINEKLFFGSGTQLSVL.

This clonotype was observed many times. The V and J genes are TRBV7-6 and TRBJ2-7; TRBD1 might be the D (6 bases). Germline V gives CDR1 SGHVS, CDR2 FNYEAQ. With 5 bases removed from V and 4 bases from J, the gap between germline ends came to 18 bases. There are 15 residues in the CDR3. CDR3 sequence reads: CASSADWTDFYEQYF. Here the CDR3 DNA reads TGTGCCAGCAGCGCGGACTGGACAGATTTTTACGAGCAGTACTTC.

Here the CDR3 DNA reads TGTGCCAGCAGCCAGACCGGGGCCCGGGAGACCCAGTACTTC. It is translated as CASSQTGARETQYF. This chain joins TRBV3-1 and TRBJ2-5, with D perhaps matching TRBD1 or TRBD2 (5 bases each). Germline assignment: CDR1 LGHDT and CDR2 YNNKEL (reference sequence). The CDR3 runs 14 residues. V lost 3 bases to trimming and J lost 5 bases, with 13 bases between them.

This clonotype was counted only a few times. The chain has TRBV7-9 and TRBJ1-1; no clear D gene. V was pared by 5 bases and J by 1 base, with 8 bases between. This CDR3 is 13 amino acids long. Germline CDR1 reads SEHNR; CDR2 reads FQNEAQ (reference sequence). The CDR3 is CASSGETNTEAFF. DNA for the CDR3: TGTGCCAGCAGCGGGGAGACGAACACTGAAGCTTTCTTT.

This clonotype showed up many times. The chain employs TRBV28 and TRBJ2-1; a weak D match, TRBD1 (6 bases). Germline V gives CDR1 MDHEN, CDR2 SYDVKM. Trimming left V 4 bases short and J 8 bases short, with 21 bases between. The CDR3 is 16 residues long. The CDR3 region is CASSSMDSLEGHEQFF. In DNA, the CDR3 is TGTGCCAGCAGTTCGATGGACAGTTTAGAGGGCCATGAGCAGTTCTTC.

The rearrangement links TRBV2 to TRBJ1-1; D possibly corresponds to TRBD1 (5 bases). Germline V gene sequence: CDR1 SNHLY, CDR2 FYNNEI. V gave up 3 bases and J gave up 0 bases, with 17 bases separating them. CDR3 size: 17 residues. The CDR3 loop is CASSDSVGDYMNTEAFF. CDR3 in DNA: TGTGCCAGCAGTGATAGTGTAGGGGATTACATGAACACTGAAGCTTTCTTT.

This chain joins TRBV27 and TRBJ2-7; 7 nucleotides line up with TRBD2. V was pared by 4 bases and J by 4 bases, with 7 bases of the junction left unmatched. This CDR3 has 14 residues. From germline, CDR1 is MNHEY and CDR2 SMNVEV (reference sequence). CDR3 sequence: CASSSSSGLYEQYF. As DNA, the CDR3 is TGTGCCAGCAGTTCGTCTAGCGGCTTATACGAGCAGTACTTC.

The chain joins TRBV12-3 or TRBV12-4 to TRBJ2-4; weak D call: TRBD2 (5 bases). V lost 2 bases and J lost 0, with 26 bases in between. This CDR3 comprises 21 residues. The CDR3 loop is CASSLKFSVGRSYLAKNIQYF. For the CDR3, the DNA is TGTGCCAGCAGTTTAAAATTCTCGGTAGGGAGATCCTATCTAGCCAAAAACATTCAGTACTTC.

This clonotype has more than one count but fewer than ten. V gene TRBV20-1 combines with J gene TRBJ2-7, with D uncertain. This CDR3 spans 15 amino acids. Per germline, CDR1 DFQATT and CDR2 SNEGSKA (reference sequence). The V end lost 0 bases, the J end lost 3 bases, and 15 bases lay between the germline ends. CDR3 in amino acids: CSARDLLSPDYEQYF. The CDR3, as DNA: TGCAGTGCTAGAGATCTCCTTAGCCCTGACTACGAGCAGTACTTC.

This clonotype was counted at least ten times. The V and J genes are TRBV29-1 and TRBJ1-1; D gene unclear. V lost 4 bases to trimming and J lost 0 bases, with 12 bases between them. Germline V gives CDR1 SQVTM, CDR2 ANQGSEA. The CDR3 loop spans 14 amino acids. CDR3 residues: CSVVYPQVNTEAFF. The CDR3 bases are TGCAGCGTTGTATACCCGCAGGTGAACACTGAAGCTTTCTTT.

The genes are TRBV25-1 and TRBJ2-5; 10 bases are a match to TRBD1. V was pared by 1 base and J by 4 bases, with 12 bases of the junction left unmatched. Germline loops: CDR1 MGHDK, CDR2 SYGVNS. This CDR3 is built from 18 residues. DNA of the CDR3: TGTGCCAGCAGTGAATTCTCGAGACAGGGGGCGGGCATAGAGACCCAGTACTTC. As protein: CASSEFSRQGAGIETQYF.

The rearrangement links TRBV12-3 or TRBV12-4 to TRBJ2-5, with 7 bases identical to TRBD1. V gave up 4 bases and J gave up 3 bases; unmatched junction bases: 8. The CDR3 spans 15 residues. The CDR3 here is CASSSVQGLEETQYF. For the CDR3, the DNA is TGTGCCAGCAGTTCTGTACAGGGGCTTGAAGAGACCCAGTACTTC.